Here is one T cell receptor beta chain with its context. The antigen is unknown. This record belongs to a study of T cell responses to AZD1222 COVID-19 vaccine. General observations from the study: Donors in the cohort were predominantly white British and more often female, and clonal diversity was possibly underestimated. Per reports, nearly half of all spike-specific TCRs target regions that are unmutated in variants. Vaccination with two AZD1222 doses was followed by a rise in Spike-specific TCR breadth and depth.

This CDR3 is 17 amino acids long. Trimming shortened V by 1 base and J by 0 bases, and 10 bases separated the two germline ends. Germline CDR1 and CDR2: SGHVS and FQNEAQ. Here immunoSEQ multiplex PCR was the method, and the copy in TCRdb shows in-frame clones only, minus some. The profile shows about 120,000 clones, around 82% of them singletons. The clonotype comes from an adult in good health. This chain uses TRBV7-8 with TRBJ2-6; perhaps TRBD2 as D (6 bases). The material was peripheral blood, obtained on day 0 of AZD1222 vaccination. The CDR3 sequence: CASSLDAGISGANVLTF. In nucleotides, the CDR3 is TGTGCCAGCAGCTTAGACGCGGGAATCTCTGGGGCCAACGTCCTGACTTTC.